These 5 T cell receptor beta chains were sequenced from one sample in a study of OX40 agonist ivuxolimab in advanced cancers. Some clones are missing from TCRdb's copy, which holds only in-frame ones; the method was immunoSEQ multiplex PCR. The sample records 60,000 to 80,000 clones, about four fifths being singletons. The specimen comprised CD4+ or CD8+ T cells sorted from blood, sampled in a trial of the OX40 agonist ivuxolimab. The receptors originated from an adult with an advanced solid tumor such as melanoma, head and neck, liver or kidney cancer.

The chain joins TRBV19 to TRBJ2-3; 8 nucleotides agree with TRBD2. The V segment lost 1 base and the J segment 1 base; nucleotides outside the gene matches: 7. The germline gives CDR1 LNHDA, CDR2 SQIVND (reference sequence). The CDR3 has 17 residues. The CDR3 region has the DNA TGTGCCAGTAGTATAGCAGGTGGGCGGGGGGGCACAGATACGCAGTATTTT. As protein: CASSIAGGRGGTDTQYF.

The chain is built from TRBV29-1 and TRBJ1-2, with 8 bases identical to TRBD1. The CDR3 runs 11 residues. V gave up 6 bases and J gave up 4 bases; unmatched junction bases: 1. CDR1 is SQVTM, CDR2 ANQGSEA, per germline. The CDR3 DNA is TGCAGCGTGACAGGGGCCTATGGCTACACCTTC. Amino acid sequence: CSVTGAYGYTF.

As for this clone: The identical CDR3 is also encoded by other nucleotide sequences in the sample. This rearrangement joins TRBV6-6 to TRBJ2-5; no definite D call. This CDR3 is 11 amino acids long. The germline V and J ends were trimmed by 3 bases and 4 bases, with 3 bases remaining between them. CDR1 is MNHNY, CDR2 SVGAGI, per germline (reference sequence). This CDR3 reads CASSYGETQYF. CDR3 nucleotide sequence: TGTGCCAGCAGTTATGGAGAGACCCAGTACTTC.

The chain has TRBV27 and TRBJ2-1; tentatively, D is TRBD2 (6 bases). This CDR3 is 15 amino acids long. Germline V gives CDR1 MNHEY, CDR2 SMNVEV (reference sequence). The ends were cut back, 5 bases at V and 4 bases at J, with 15 bases in the middle. The CDR3 nucleotides are TGTGCCAGCAGTGTGGCAGCCGGGGGATACAATGAGCAGTTCTTC. Amino acid sequence: CASSVAAGGYNEQFF.

This chain joins TRBV4-3 and TRBJ2-7; 12 nucleotides agree with TRBD2. V shed 1 base, J shed 0 bases, and the junction held 4 bases outside the gene matches. Germline CDR1 reads LGHNA; CDR2 reads YSLEER. The CDR3 runs 17 residues. CDR3 in amino acids: CASSQGTSGVLSYEQYF. CDR3 in DNA: TGCGCCAGCAGCCAAGGGACTAGCGGGGTTCTCTCCTACGAGCAGTACTTC.